The 3 T cell receptor beta chains given below trace back to one sample, sequenced in a study of shared T cell receptors in the human thymus. This table comes from immunoSEQ multiplex PCR, and its TCRdb copy is limited to in-frame clones, with some not included. Among 700,000 or so clones listed, 70% to 90% were seen once. This same sample was also part of a study on human thymus T cells.

Material for sequencing was thymocytes. The receptor set was obtained from a girl less than two years old with a congenital heart defect.

The J gene is TRBJ2-2, the V gene TRBV7-3; a weak D match, TRBD2 (5 bases). Trimming pared 5 bases from V and 6 bases from J, leaving 10 bases between. Germline CDR1 SGHTA, CDR2 FQGTGA. The CDR3 totals 13 residues. CDR3 sequence: CASSRGLPGELFF. CDR3 DNA: TGTGCCAGCAGCCGAGGGTTGCCCGGGGAGCTGTTTTTT.

This clone occurred a few times. The rearrangement links TRBV11-2 to TRBJ1-2, with TRBD1 matching over 9 bases. J gave up 4 bases and V 4 bases, and 13 bases lay outside the gene matches. The CDR3 has 17 residues. Germline CDR1 reads SGHAT; CDR2 reads FQNNGV. The CDR3 protein is CASSSGTGTPLGYGYTF. The CDR3 DNA is TGTGCCAGCAGCTCCGGGACAGGGACCCCCTTAGGCTATGGCTACACCTTC.

The V gene is TRBV19, the J gene TRBJ2-1; D not certain. Trimming pared 1 base from V and 2 bases from J, leaving 9 bases between. CDR3 length: 15 residues. Germline CDR1 and CDR2: LNHDA and SQIVND (reference sequence). This chain's CDR3 is CASSIGGSPYNEQFF. CDR3 coding DNA: TGTGCCAGTAGTATAGGAGGCTCGCCCTACAATGAGCAGTTCTTC.